This TCR beta chain was captured in a study of T cells in Graves' hyperthyroidism and ophthalmopathy. Each diagnosis was grounded in clinical symptoms, serum thyroxine and TRAb, thyroid ultrasound, and orbital computed tomography. Germline values: CDR1 SNHLY, CDR2 FYNNEI. CDR3 length equals 15 residues. Trimming removed 11 bases at V and 1 base at J, with 18 bases between. RNA transcripts were the template for amplifying TCR beta CDR3 regions. HTBI primers drove first-round RT-PCR of the TCR CDR3. A single record per CDR3 protein comes from TCRdb applying MiXCR to the multiplex PCR reads. The sample records about 570,000 distinct CDR3 sequences, roughly 46% being singletons. This clonotype came up a few times.

Sequenced input: peripheral blood or thyroid tissue (not recorded which). The chain has TRBV2 and TRBJ1-5, with D perhaps TRBD1 (5 bases). This TCR was sampled from an adult woman with Graves' disease, either hyperthyroidism or ophthalmopathy (not recorded which). Here the CDR3 DNA reads TGTGCCTGGAGGGGCGACGGGGGAAGCAATCAGCCCCAGCATTTT. It encodes CAWRGDGGSNQPQHF.